This T cell receptor beta chain was found in a study of blood T cell repertoires in COVID-19. In the study overall: Samples taken during acute and convalescent COVID-19 were collected in the United States, Italy and Spain. T cells, B-cell-depleted T cells, or PBMCs provided the cDNA or gDNA that served as material.

Authors' data handling: Reference gene primers were amplified, and this amplification served to estimate nucleated cell counts. Assay used: immunoSEQ multiplex PCR; TCRdb lists only in-frame clones, some missing. Clone size and V and J calls were adopted from that table, with D and trimming inferred from the DNA. This table has approximately 280,000 clones, 85% to 90% appearing once. The CDR3 consists of 13 residues. CDR1 is SGDLS, CDR2 YYNGEE, per germline. As for this clone: Relative to the germline gene, one junction end is altered; a read error may explain this.

The sequenced sample was peripheral blood. The clonotype was recovered from a man aged 35 to 55 with acute or convalescent COVID-19. V and J are TRBV9 and TRBJ1-3, with D possibly TRBD1 on 6 matching bases. The CDR3 is CASSIRGGDTIYF. Here the CDR3 DNA reads TGTGCCAGCAGCATCAGGGGTGGAGACACCATATATTTT.